The 2 T cell receptor beta chains given below trace back to one sample, sequenced in a study of OX40 agonist ivuxolimab in advanced cancers. The table came from immunoSEQ multiplex PCR; TCRdb's copy has only in-frame clones and leaves some out. In the table there are approximately 90,000 clones, approximately 87% of which are singletons. Sequencing was performed on CD4+ or CD8+ T cells sorted from blood, taken in a trial of the OX40 agonist ivuxolimab. The receptor set was obtained from an adult with an advanced solid tumor such as melanoma, head and neck, liver or kidney cancer.

V gene TRBV6-1 combines with J gene TRBJ1-5; TRBD1 is a possible D gene (5 bases). This CDR3 is built from 13 residues. The V gene lost 7 bases and the J gene lost 4 bases, with 11 bases spanning the gap. CDR1 is MNHNS, CDR2 SASEGT, per germline. CDR3 residues: CASTRQTNQPQHF. The CDR3 DNA sequence: TGTGCCAGCACCAGACAGACAAATCAGCCCCAGCATTTT.

The rearrangement links TRBV28 to TRBJ1-5; TRBD1 matches 7 bases. The trim removed 6 bases at V and 4 bases at J, leaving 6 bases unmatched. The germline V gene encodes CDR1 MDHEN and CDR2 SYDVKM. The CDR3 covers 14 residues. DNA of the CDR3: TGTGCCAGCAGCGCCGCGGGACAGAATCAGCCCCAGCATTTT. Translated, it gives CASSAAGQNQPQHF.